The sample holds a few counts of the clone carrying this T cell receptor beta chain. Its antigen is still unknown. Per sample, no less than 5 micrograms of total RNA were extracted. The CDR3 spans 13 residues. Germline V gene lookup returns CDR1 GTSNPN and CDR2 SVGIG (reference sequence). Sample-barcoded 5' priming and a J-beta primer mix drove a second PCR of about 7 to 12 cycles. Each TCR beta cDNA got a 12-nucleotide random molecular identifier. MiXCR, applied by TCRdb to the 5' RACE reads, yields one record per CDR3 protein. The sample shows approximately 780,000 distinct CDR3 sequences, about a quarter of them seen only once. The data derive from a study of blood T cells in healthy people across ages. Findings of the study overall: Fewer expanded clones and more diversity marked long-lived versus aged donors.

A further study also used this sample, focusing on T cells of mothers and their children.

Sequencing input: blood. This TCR came from a boy between 10 and 17 years old in good health. This chain joins TRBV30 and TRBJ1-5, with D tentatively TRBD1 (6 bases). CDR3 in DNA: TGTGCTAATAGCCCAGGGGAAGGTCAGCCCCAGCATTTT. Its protein product is CANSPGEGQPQHF.